The 27 T cell receptor beta chains below come from one sample, sequenced in a study of control samples from healthy donors and cancer patients. Libraries were prepared by immunoSEQ multiplex PCR; TCRdb keeps only in-frame clonotypes and omits some of them. The table records about 61,000 clones, 90% of them present only once. Specimen: PBMCs. Every receptor here comes from a man in his fifties or sixties with colorectal cancer.

This chain joins TRBV18 and TRBJ1-2, with TRBD1 matching 10 bases. The CDR3 is made up of 16 amino acids. The V gene's germline CDR1 is KGHSH and CDR2 LQKENI. V gave up 2 bases and J gave up 5 bases; unmatched junction bases: 8. The chain's CDR3 is CASSPIETGGRYGYTF. The CDR3 DNA is TGTGCCAGCTCACCAATTGAGACAGGGGGCCGGTATGGCTACACCTTC.

J is TRBJ2-2 and V is TRBV13; D not certain. V was shortened by 3 bases and J by 5 bases, with 10 bases between the two germline ends. CDR1 PRHDT and CDR2 FYEKMQ come from the germline V gene (reference sequence). CDR3 size: 14 residues. The CDR3 nucleotides are TGTGCCAGCAGCTTCCGAGGTGGGACCGGGGAGCTGTTTTTT. Translating it yields CASSFRGGTGELFF.

This chain links TRBV2 with TRBJ2-3; the match to TRBD2 covers 13 bases. J was trimmed by 6 bases and V by 6 bases; bases with no gene match: 9. Germline CDR1 is SNHLY and CDR2 is FYNNEI. This CDR3 has 16 residues. Here the CDR3 DNA reads TGTGCCAGCAGGGCCAGGGGACTAGCGGGGTCCGATACGCAGTATTTT. Its protein product is CASRARGLAGSDTQYF.

The chain recombines TRBV6-5 with TRBJ1-5; no clear D. Germline CDR1 is MNHEY and CDR2 is SVGAGI. V was shortened by 2 bases and J by 5 bases, with 10 bases between the two germline ends. The CDR3 spans 14 residues. The CDR3 is CASSYQLGYQPQHF. CDR3 bases: TGTGCCAGCAGTTACCAACTTGGGTATCAGCCCCAGCATTTT.

This chain uses TRBV9 with TRBJ1-6; the D is unclear. Trimming removed 0 bases at V and 0 bases at J, with 13 bases between. The CDR3 loop spans 18 amino acids. Germline V gene lookup returns CDR1 SGDLS and CDR2 YYNGEE. The CDR3 region is CASSVVFGLSSYNSPLHF. The CDR3, as DNA: TGTGCCAGCAGCGTAGTATTTGGGCTCAGCTCCTATAATTCACCCCTCCACTTT.

This chain links TRBV6-6 with TRBJ1-5; D perhaps matches TRBD1 (6 bases). Trimming left V 2 bases short and J 2 bases short, with 10 bases between. The CDR3 totals 15 residues. Germline loops: CDR1 MNHNY, CDR2 SVGAGI (reference sequence). The CDR3 nucleotides read TGTGCCAGCAGTTACGGGGACACCGGCAATCAGCCCCAGCATTTT. Its protein is CASSYGDTGNQPQHF.

Only a few counts were recorded for this clone. This chain uses TRBV6-2 or TRBV6-3 with TRBJ1-5, with TRBD1 matching 9 bases. The germline V gene encodes CDR1 MNHEY and CDR2 SVGEGT. The CDR3 covers 15 residues. With V trimmed by 6 bases and J by 6 bases, 9 bases remained unmatched. The CDR3 here is CASSPTTGGLQPQHF. DNA for the CDR3: TGTGCCAGCAGCCCGACCACAGGGGGCCTTCAGCCCCAGCATTTT.

The V gene is TRBV3-1 (or the pseudogene TRBV3-2), the J gene TRBJ2-7, with no clear D. Deletions cut 10 bases from V and 3 bases from J, with 10 bases between. CDR1 and CDR2 from the germline V gene are LGHDT and YNNKEL (reference sequence). The CDR3 consists of 11 residues. The chain's CDR3 is CATTNNYEQYF. The CDR3 DNA sequence: TGTGCCACCACGAACAACTACGAGCAGTACTTC.

The chain couples TRBV27 to TRBJ1-2; no clear D gene. The CDR3 runs to 14 residues. Germline V gene sequence: CDR1 MNHEY, CDR2 SMNVEV (reference sequence). With 3 bases removed from V and 5 bases from J, the gap between germline ends came to 13 bases. CDR3 DNA sequence: TGTGCCAGCAGTTTCTCGTCGGGGTTTTATGGCTACACCTTC. Encoded protein: CASSFSSGFYGYTF.

The CDR3 reads CASSQTDTQYF. CDR3 nucleotides: TGCGCCAGCAGCCAAACAGATACGCAGTATTTT. The V call is TRBV5-1, the J call TRBJ2-3; the D is unclear. CDR1 and CDR2 (germline): SGHRS, YFSETQ. The V and J ends lost 4 bases and 3 bases respectively, with 3 bases between them. The CDR3 length is 11 residues. Combining the CDR3 with reference TRBV5-1 and TRBJ2-3 gives the whole variable domain KAGVTQTPRYLIKTRGQQVTLSCSPISGHRSVSWYQQTPGQGLQFLFEYFSETQRNKGNFPGRFSGRQFSNSRSEMNVSTLELGDSALYLCASSQTDTQYFGPGTRLTVL.

In its sample, this clone was seen a few times. This chain connects TRBV19 to TRBJ2-2; no reliable D call. The CDR3 loop spans 15 amino acids. Germline assignment: CDR1 LNHDA and CDR2 SQIVND (reference sequence). V lost 6 bases, J lost 5 bases, and 16 bases lay in between. CDR3 loop: CASSSLKVFTGELFF. For the CDR3, the DNA is TGTGCCAGTAGCTCGCTGAAGGTTTTTACCGGGGAGCTGTTTTTT.

Points on this clone: A read error may account for a junction end that differs from germline. The V gene is TRBV28, the J gene TRBJ1-3; 7 bases are shared with TRBD1. In germline, CDR1 is MDHEN, CDR2 SYDVKM. The CDR3 runs to 16 residues. DNA of the CDR3: TGTGCCAGCAGTCTATGGACAGGCAGCTCTGGAAACACCATATATTTT. This codes for CASSLWTGSSGNTIYF.

The CDR3 region is CASSLRYGYEQYF. CDR3 sequence (DNA): TGTGCCAGCAGTTTACGCTACGGGTACGAGCAGTACTTC. The V gene is TRBV28, the J gene TRBJ2-7; D uncertain. CDR1 is MDHEN and CDR2 is SYDVKM in the germline V gene. This CDR3 is built from 13 residues. Between the trimmed V and J ends, which lost 2 bases and 4 bases, there was a span of 9 bases.

This clone is medium-sized (0.01 to 0.1%) in the sample. CDR3 region: CASTPGLVYNEQFF. CDR3 nucleotide sequence: TGTGCCAGCACCCCGGGACTAGTCTACAATGAGCAGTTCTTC. This chain links TRBV7-9 with TRBJ2-1, with TRBD2 identical over 8 bases. The CDR3 totals 14 residues. Germline loops: CDR1 SEHNR, CDR2 FQNEAQ (reference sequence). After removal of 7 bases from V and 3 bases from J, the junction contained 5 bases not matched to a gene.

This rearrangement joins TRBV5-1 to TRBJ2-1; possibly TRBD2 for D (6 bases). V was trimmed by 1 base and J by 5 bases, leaving 13 bases between them. This CDR3 spans 15 amino acids. Germline V CDR1 and CDR2: SGHRS, YFSETQ. Here the CDR3 reads CASSLYVGRHNEQFF. CDR3 nucleotides: TGCGCCAGCAGCTTGTATGTAGGGAGGCACAATGAGCAGTTCTTC.

The rearrangement uses TRBV6-5 and TRBJ1-5, with D maybe TRBD1 (6 bases). Germline V lookup: CDR1 MNHEY, CDR2 SVGAGI. This CDR3 comprises 15 residues. Trimming cost V 0 bases and J 5 bases, with 11 bases left between them. DNA of the CDR3: TGTGCCAGCAGTTACTCGTTAGGGGGGGATCAGCCCCAGCATTTT. Translated, it gives CASSYSLGGDQPQHF.

The V gene is TRBV3-1 (or the pseudogene TRBV3-2), the J gene TRBJ2-7; perhaps TRBD1 as D (5 bases). This CDR3 has 14 amino acids. From germline, CDR1 is LGHDT and CDR2 YNNKEL (reference sequence). The germline V and J ends were trimmed by 4 bases and 0 bases, with 10 bases remaining between them. This CDR3 reads CASSRGLFSYEQYF. In DNA, the CDR3 is TGTGCCAGCAGCCGGGGCCTTTTCTCCTACGAGCAGTACTTC.

The gene calls are TRBV2 and TRBJ2-4; no reliable D call. The germline V gene encodes CDR1 SNHLY and CDR2 FYNNEI. The CDR3 runs 12 residues. Trimming pared 4 bases from V and 8 bases from J, leaving 9 bases between. The CDR3 region has the DNA TGTGCCAGCAGTGCAATGGTGGACATTCAGTACTTC. It specifies CASSAMVDIQYF.

The chain uses TRBV6-6 and TRBJ2-7, with a tentative D call TRBD1 (6 bases). With 6 bases removed from V and 6 bases from J, the gap between germline ends came to 12 bases. CDR3 size: 12 residues. Germline assignment: CDR1 MNHNY and CDR2 SVGAGI (reference sequence). The CDR3, as DNA: TGTGCCAGCAGAGGGGGAATGGGCGAGCAGTACTTC. This translates into CASRGGMGEQYF.

In its sample, this clone ranks as medium-sized. The chain joins TRBV6-5 to TRBJ1-5; D might be TRBD1 (5 bases). CDR1 is MNHEY, CDR2 SVGAGI, per germline. The CDR3 runs 13 residues. Between the trimmed V and J ends, which lost 5 bases and 4 bases, there was a span of 9 bases. The CDR3 nucleotides are TGTGCCAGCAGTCCTGGGGGTAATCAGCCCCAGCATTTT. Protein product: CASSPGGNQPQHF.

The CDR3 nucleotides read TGTGCCAGCAGCTTGGTTCAGAGCACCGGGGAGCTGTTTTTT. Translated: CASSLVQSTGELFF. The V and J genes are TRBV5-4 and TRBJ2-2; D gene uncertain. CDR3 length equals 14 residues. The V gene's germline CDR1 is SGHNT and CDR2 YYREEE (reference sequence). The V end was cut by 0 bases, the J end by 4 bases, with 7 bases between. Variable domain in full (rest from reference TRBV5-4 and TRBJ2-2): ETGVTQSPTHLIKTRGQQVTLRCSSQSGHNTVSWYQQALGQGPQFIFQYYREEENGRGNFPPRFSGLQFPNYSSELNVNALELDDSALYLCASSLVQSTGELFFGEGSRLTVL.

The CDR3 DNA sequence: TGTGCCAGCAGCTCGACAGGGGCGGCCACAGATACGCAGTATTTT. Translating it yields CASSSTGAATDTQYF. The rearrangement links TRBV7-2 to TRBJ2-3, with TRBD1 matching 8 bases. J was trimmed by 2 bases and V by 4 bases; bases with no gene match: 5. Germline V gene sequence: CDR1 SGHTA, CDR2 FQGNSA. CDR3 length: 15 residues. Variable domain in full (rest from reference TRBV7-2 and TRBJ2-3): GAGVSQSPSNKVTEKGKDVELRCDPISGHTALYWYRQSLGQGLEFLIYFQGNSAPDKSGLPSDRFSAERTGGSVSTLTIQRTQQEDSAVYLCASSSTGAATDTQYFGPGTRLTVL.

The chain combines TRBV2 with TRBJ2-2, with a weak D call TRBD1 (6 bases). The germline V gene encodes CDR1 SNHLY and CDR2 FYNNEI. Trimming left V 7 bases short and J 5 bases short, with 11 bases between. This CDR3 is 13 amino acids long. CDR3 sequence: CASKAGVTGELFF. The CDR3 DNA follows: TGTGCCAGCAAGGCAGGGGTTACCGGGGAGCTGTTTTTT.

The CDR3 is CATGQYYSNQPQHF. DNA for the CDR3: TGTGCCACGGGACAGTATTATAGCAATCAGCCCCAGCATTTT. The chain has TRBV15 and TRBJ1-5; 7 bases map to TRBD1. V gave up 9 bases and J gave up 0 bases; unmatched junction bases: 5. Germline assignment: CDR1 LNHNV and CDR2 YYDKDF (reference sequence). The CDR3 consists of 14 residues.

The chain carries TRBV5-1 and TRBJ1-1; D not certain. V lost 3 bases and J 4 bases, leaving 13 bases between the germline ends. Germline V gene sequence: CDR1 SGHRS, CDR2 YFSETQ. The CDR3 spans 14 residues. CDR3 sequence reads: CASSSGPSSTEAFF. The CDR3, as DNA: TGCGCCAGCAGCTCCGGACCCTCGAGCACTGAAGCTTTCTTT.

In its sample, this clone was seen a few times. V gene TRBV5-1 combines with J gene TRBJ1-6; D is unclear. CDR1 SGHRS and CDR2 YFSETQ come from the germline V gene. V dropped 0 bases and J dropped 7 bases, with 8 bases sitting between them. The CDR3 is made up of 14 amino acids. CDR3 DNA: TGCGCCAGCAGCTTGGGAACTACCAATTCACCCCTCCACTTT. This codes for CASSLGTTNSPLHF.

This rearrangement joins TRBV7-2 to TRBJ2-5; TRBD1 matches 8 bases. The trim removed 3 bases at V and 4 bases at J, leaving 1 base unmatched. Germline V gives CDR1 SGHTA, CDR2 FQGNSA. The CDR3 loop spans 13 amino acids. This chain's CDR3 is CASSFTGGETQYF. The DNA of the CDR3 is TGTGCCAGCAGCTTTACAGGGGGAGAGACCCAGTACTTC.